The entry that follows covers one T cell receptor (beta chain) sequence. As yet, its antigen is unknown. This record comes from a study of shared clonotypes between healthy human individuals. At the level of the study: Three plates each covered CD4 naive and memory; CD8 naive two, CD8 memory one. Study results and limitations: Sharing across four donors was highest in naive CD4 (around 5%) and lowest in memory CD8 (0.4%). The sole specimen, blood, was sampled, and tissue repertoires likely differ.

The authors loaded around 200 ng DNA, roughly 27,000 T cell genomes, into sorted-subset replicate PCRs. The table came from immunoSEQ multiplex PCR; TCRdb's copy has only in-frame clones and leaves some out. The sample has about 2.3 million clones; more than 85% are singletons. This receptor was obtained from a man between 18 and 35 years old in good health. Some clones in this sample may be carry-over from other donors' samples. The sample taken for sequencing was naive CD4+ T cells from PBMCs. Subset given: CD45RA+ positively selected.

CDR3 loop: CAWSVPGGSSYNSPLHF. DNA for the CDR3: TGTGCCTGGAGTGTACCGGGAGGTAGCTCCTATAATTCACCCCTCCACTTT. The genes are TRBV30 and TRBJ1-6; no firm D call. Trimming shortened V by 0 bases and J by 0 bases, and 12 bases separated the two germline ends. The germline V gene encodes CDR1 GTSNPN and CDR2 SVGIG (reference sequence). There are 17 residues in the CDR3.